Shown below are 17 T cell receptor beta chains from a single sample sequenced in a study of regulatory T cells in long-lasting Graves disease. Both iRepertoire HTBI primers and Arm-PCR of CDR3 regions were used to build the TCR beta libraries. TCRdb re-called the multiplex PCR reads with MiXCR, one entry per CDR3 protein. This repertoire shows roughly 450,000 distinct CDR3 sequences, less than 25% found once; its top ten account for around 13%. Time point here: persistent/refractory GD, antithyroid drugs over 5 years with positive TRAb. After RNA was extracted from PBMCs, the TCR library was made from it. The sample was peripheral blood mononuclear cells (PBMCs), taken when the disease was refractory, from a patient treated with antithyroid drugs. The receptors here all came from a female donor with Graves disease.

This clonotype was detected many times. CDR3 loop: CASRPGRMNTEAFF. DNA for the CDR3: TGTGCCAGCAGGCCCGGACGGATGAACACTGAAGCTTTCTTT. The V gene is TRBV28, the J gene TRBJ1-1; no reliable D call. Germline V gene sequence: CDR1 MDHEN, CDR2 SYDVKM. The V end lost 6 bases, the J end lost 0 bases, and 11 bases lay between the germline ends. The CDR3 spans 14 residues.

The chain has TRBV4-1 and TRBJ1-2; no clear D gene. Deletions cut 0 bases from V and 2 bases from J, with 7 bases between. In germline, CDR1 is MGHRA, CDR2 YSYEKL. The CDR3 extends over 14 amino acids. CDR3 nucleotide sequence: TGCGCCAGCAGCCAAGATCCAGCCAACTATGGCTACACCTTC. As protein: CASSQDPANYGYTF.

Ten or more counts support this clonotype. The chain combines TRBV6-1 with TRBJ1-2, with D perhaps TRBD1 (6 bases). From germline, CDR1 is MNHNS and CDR2 SASEGT. The V end lost 5 bases, the J end lost 2 bases, and 15 bases lay between the germline ends. The CDR3 runs 15 residues. In DNA, the CDR3 is TGTGCCAGCAGTAGGACGAGGACAGCAAACTATGGCTACACCTTC. It encodes CASSRTRTANYGYTF.

This clonotype was seen ten or more times. This chain joins TRBV2 and TRBJ1-4, with a possible D match to TRBD1 (5 bases). Between the trimmed V and J ends, which lost 1 base and 8 bases, there was a span of 11 bases. Per germline, CDR1 SNHLY and CDR2 FYNNEI. The CDR3 covers 14 residues. This chain's CDR3 is CASSEEGLVEKLFF. CDR3 DNA: TGTGCCAGCAGTGAAGAGGGGTTAGTGGAAAAACTGTTTTTT.

This clonotype was seen only a few times. This chain connects TRBV5-1 to TRBJ1-1; D remains ambiguous. The CDR3 consists of 14 residues. Germline loops: CDR1 SGHRS, CDR2 YFSETQ. The V end was cut by 0 bases, the J end by 1 base, with 7 bases between. CDR3 DNA sequence: TGCGCCAGCAGCTTGGCGACAACGAACACTGAAGCTTTCTTT. Its protein product is CASSLATTNTEAFF.

This chain links TRBV19 with TRBJ1-5, with TRBD1 identical over 7 bases. CDR1 is LNHDA and CDR2 is SQIVND in the germline V gene (reference sequence). The CDR3 has 16 amino acids. Losses at the gene ends were 4 bases for V and 1 base for J; bases not matched to a gene: 7. The CDR3 region is CASSTRQGSSNQPQHF. CDR3 nucleotide sequence: TGTGCCAGTAGTACCCGACAGGGATCAAGCAATCAGCCCCAGCATTTT.

This clonotype occurred a few times. DNA of the CDR3: TGCAGCGTAGCCCCTGAAGCTTTCTTT. Its translation is CSVAPEAFF. The rearrangement joins TRBV29-1 to TRBJ1-1; the D is unclear. CDR3 length equals 9 residues. Per germline, CDR1 SQVTM and CDR2 ANQGSEA. V was pared by 6 bases and J by 6 bases, with 5 bases between.

There are many counts of this clonotype. The chain employs TRBV7-2 and TRBJ2-7; TRBD2 agrees at 10 bases. Germline V gene data show CDR1 as SGHTA and CDR2 as FQGNSA. CDR3 length: 17 residues. Germline trimming cut 5 bases from V and 0 bases from J; bases unmatched to any gene: 10. The CDR3 nucleotides are TGTGCCAGCAGCCGTAATCCCCGGACTAGCGGCTCCTACGAGCAGTACTTC. It translates to CASSRNPRTSGSYEQYF. Drawing the rest from reference TRBV7-2 and TRBJ2-7, the complete variable domain is GAGVSQSPSNKVTEKGKDVELRCDPISGHTALYWYRQSLGQGLEFLIYFQGNSAPDKSGLPSDRFSAERTGGSVSTLTIQRTQQEDSAVYLCASSRNPRTSGSYEQYFGPGTRLTVT.

This clonotype was seen only a few times. This chain connects TRBV10-3 to TRBJ2-7, with a tentative D call TRBD2 (5 bases). With 7 bases removed from V and 0 bases from J, the gap between germline ends came to 10 bases. Germline loops: CDR1 ENHRY, CDR2 SYGVKD. The CDR3 runs to 13 residues. CDR3 residues: CAIKGSGSYEQYF. CDR3 sequence (DNA): TGTGCCATCAAAGGCAGCGGCTCCTACGAGCAGTACTTC.

This clonotype showed up just once. A much larger clone lies one base from this, so it may be a read error. The chain recombines TRBV15 with TRBJ2-5; perhaps TRBD1 as D (5 bases). Germline assignment: CDR1 LNHNV and CDR2 YYDKDF (reference sequence). The CDR3 runs 12 residues. CDR3 bases: TGTGCCGCCAGCAGGGTACAAGAGACCCAGTACTTC. Translating it yields CAASRVQETQYF.

This clonotype was counted many times. The chain combines TRBV11-2 with TRBJ2-5, with a weak D call TRBD1 (6 bases). V dropped 3 bases and J dropped 2 bases, with 16 bases sitting between them. Germline lookup yields CDR1 SGHAT and CDR2 FQNNGV. The CDR3 spans 16 residues. The CDR3 here is CASSFRGQLIQETQYF. CDR3 nucleotide sequence: TGTGCCAGCAGCTTCCGCGGACAGCTAATACAAGAGACCCAGTACTTC. The complete variable domain, with remaining parts taken from reference TRBV11-2 and TRBJ2-5, reads EAGVAQSPRYKIIEKRQSVAFWCNPISGHATLYWYQQILGQGPKLLIQFQNNGVVDDSQLPKDRFSAERLKGVDSTLKIQPAKLEDSAVYLCASSFRGQLIQETQYFGPGTRLLVL.

The rearrangement links TRBV5-1 to TRBJ1-1; D is uncertain. The V gene's germline CDR1 is SGHRS and CDR2 YFSETQ. CDR3 length: 12 amino acids. Trimming took off 0 bases at V and 4 bases at J, with 4 bases between the two ends. CDR3 DNA sequence: TGCGCCAGCAGCTTGGTTAGCACTGAAGCTTTCTTT. Translating gives CASSLVSTEAFF.

This clonotype was observed at least ten times. The V and J genes are TRBV28 and TRBJ1-5; D might be TRBD1 (5 bases). The CDR3 has 15 amino acids. V lost 6 bases, J lost 6 bases, and 18 bases lay in between. Per the germline V gene, CDR1 is MDHEN and CDR2 is SYDVKM. CDR3 amino acids: CASRKVGAGGQPQHF. The CDR3 nucleotides are TGTGCCAGCAGAAAAGTAGGGGCCGGGGGTCAGCCCCAGCATTTT.

This clonotype showed up many times. The chain links TRBV12-3 or TRBV12-4 to TRBJ2-2; D is uncertain. This CDR3 contains 12 residues. Deletions cut 7 bases from V and 8 bases from J, with 11 bases between. Here the CDR3 DNA reads TGTGCCAGCAACCTAGATTTTGGGGAGCTGTTTTTT. Translation: CASNLDFGELFF.

This clonotype was found many times. The V call is TRBV11-2, the J call TRBJ2-2, with 7 bases lining up with TRBD2. There are 15 residues in the CDR3. V trimming: 4 bases; J trimming: 5 bases; junction bases outside the gene matches: 7. The germline V gene encodes CDR1 SGHAT and CDR2 FQNNGV. As DNA, the CDR3 is TGTGCCAGCAGCTCCAGACTAGCAGGGACCGGGGAGCTGTTTTTT. Translation: CASSSRLAGTGELFF.

This clonotype was counted only a few times. The chain employs TRBV6-1 and TRBJ1-2; a weak D match, TRBD1 (5 bases). The CDR3 contains 12 residues. V was clipped by 6 bases and J by 8 bases, with 13 bases between them. Germline V gives CDR1 MNHNS, CDR2 SASEGT. CDR3 sequence reads: CASRRGADGYTF. The CDR3 DNA follows: TGTGCCAGCAGGCGAGGGGCGGACGGCTACACCTTC.

This chain connects TRBV20-1 to TRBJ1-5, with a possible D match to TRBD1 (6 bases). The CDR3 is 14 residues long. CDR1 DFQATT and CDR2 SNEGSKA come from the germline V gene (reference sequence). V was clipped by 3 bases and J by 2 bases, with 11 bases between them. The CDR3 DNA reads TGCAGTGCTAGCGTCGCAGGGGGCAATCAGCCCCAGCATTTT. Translated, it gives CSASVAGGNQPQHF.